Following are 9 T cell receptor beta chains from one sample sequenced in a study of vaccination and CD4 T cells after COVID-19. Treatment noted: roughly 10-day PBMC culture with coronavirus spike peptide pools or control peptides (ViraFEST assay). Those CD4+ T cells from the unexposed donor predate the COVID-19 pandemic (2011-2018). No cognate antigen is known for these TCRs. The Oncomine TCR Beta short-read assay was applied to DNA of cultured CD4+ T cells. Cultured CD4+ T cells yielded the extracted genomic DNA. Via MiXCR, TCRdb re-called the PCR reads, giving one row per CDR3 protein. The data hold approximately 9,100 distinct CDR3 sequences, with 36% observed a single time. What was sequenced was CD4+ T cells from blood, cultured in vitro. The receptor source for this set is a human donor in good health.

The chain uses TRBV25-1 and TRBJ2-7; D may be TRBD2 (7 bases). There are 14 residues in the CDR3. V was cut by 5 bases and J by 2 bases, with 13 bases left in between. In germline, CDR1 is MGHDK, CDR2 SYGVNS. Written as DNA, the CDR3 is TGTGCCAGCAGTCTGGTAGGGGGGGCCTACGAGCAGTACTTC. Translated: CASSLVGGAYEQYF.

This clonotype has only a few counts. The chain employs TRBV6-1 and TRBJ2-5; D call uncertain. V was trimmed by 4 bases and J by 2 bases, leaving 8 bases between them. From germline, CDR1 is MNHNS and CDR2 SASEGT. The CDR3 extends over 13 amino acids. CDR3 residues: CASSGIFQETQYF. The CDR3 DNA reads TGTGCCAGCAGTGGTATTTTTCAAGAGACCCAGTACTTC.

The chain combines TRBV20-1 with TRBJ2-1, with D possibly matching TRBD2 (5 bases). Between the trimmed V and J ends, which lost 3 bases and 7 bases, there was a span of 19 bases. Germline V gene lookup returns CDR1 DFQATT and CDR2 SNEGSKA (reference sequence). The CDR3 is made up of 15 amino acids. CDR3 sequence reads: CSASIGSPPLNEQFF. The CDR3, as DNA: TGCAGTGCTAGCATAGGGAGCCCCCCATTGAATGAGCAGTTCTTC.

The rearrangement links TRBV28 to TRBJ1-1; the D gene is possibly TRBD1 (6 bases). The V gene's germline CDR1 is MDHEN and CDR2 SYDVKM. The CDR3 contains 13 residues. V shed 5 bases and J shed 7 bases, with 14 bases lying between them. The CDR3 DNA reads TGTGCCAGCAGTAATGGGGGGCTCTATGAAGCTTTCTTT. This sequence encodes CASSNGGLYEAFF.

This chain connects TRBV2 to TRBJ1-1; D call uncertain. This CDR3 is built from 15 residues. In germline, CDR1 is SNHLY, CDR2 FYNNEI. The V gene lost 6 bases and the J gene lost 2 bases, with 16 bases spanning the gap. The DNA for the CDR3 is TGTGCCAGCAGGCTCCACCGGACGGGCAACACTGAAGCTTTCTTT. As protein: CASRLHRTGNTEAFF.

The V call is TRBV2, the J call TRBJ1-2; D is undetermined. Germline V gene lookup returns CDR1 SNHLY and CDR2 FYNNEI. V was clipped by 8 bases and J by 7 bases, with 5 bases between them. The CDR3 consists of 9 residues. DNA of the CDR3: TGTGCCAGCGAGAGTGGCTACACCTTC. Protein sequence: CASESGYTF.

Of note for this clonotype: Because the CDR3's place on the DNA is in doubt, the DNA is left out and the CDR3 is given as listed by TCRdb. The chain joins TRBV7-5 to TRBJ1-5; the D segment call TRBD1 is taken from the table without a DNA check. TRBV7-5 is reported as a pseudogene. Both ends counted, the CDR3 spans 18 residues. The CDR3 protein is CISVPEAPDRYSNQPQHF.

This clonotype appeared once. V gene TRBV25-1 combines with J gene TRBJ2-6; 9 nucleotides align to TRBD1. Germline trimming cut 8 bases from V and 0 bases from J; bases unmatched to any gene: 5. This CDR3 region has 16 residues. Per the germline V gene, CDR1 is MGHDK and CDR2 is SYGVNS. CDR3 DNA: TGTGCCAGCTTGGACAGGGGTAACTCTGGGGCCAACGTCCTGACTTTC. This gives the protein CASLDRGNSGANVLTF.

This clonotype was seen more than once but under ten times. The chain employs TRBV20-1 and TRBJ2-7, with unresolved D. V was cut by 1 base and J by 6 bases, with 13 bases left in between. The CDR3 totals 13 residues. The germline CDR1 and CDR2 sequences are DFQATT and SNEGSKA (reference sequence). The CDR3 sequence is CSARGRHGTEQYF. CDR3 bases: TGCAGTGCTAGAGGGCGGCACGGCACCGAGCAGTACTTC.